This is a list of T cell receptor beta chains from one sample in a study of early T cells in non-severe SARS-CoV-2 infection. MiXCR, applied by TCRdb to the 5' RACE reads, yields one record per CDR3 protein. The sample includes over 95,000 distinct CDR3 sequences, roughly 17% of them seen just once. What was sequenced was whole blood. These receptors were taken from an adult who was a healthcare worker with PCR-confirmed SARS-CoV-2 infection or an uninfected control (not recorded which). Each CDR3 is given with its conserved first and last residue. The order of the fields is J gene, D gene, V gene, CDR3 protein. The D gene is left open where the match is weak.

J: TRBJ2-2; D: TRBD2; V: TRBV20-1; CDR3: CSASLGSGGYTGELFF
J: TRBJ2-1; D: TRBD2; V: TRBV28; CDR3: CAIGTSGVYNEQFF
J: TRBJ1-5; D: TRBD1; V: TRBV11-3; CDR3: CASSLGSIGQGKTEPQHF
J: TRBJ2-1; D: .; V: TRBV27; CDR3: CASSLSYGGNEQFF
J: TRBJ2-1; D: TRBD2; V: TRBV19; CDR3: CASSRSLSGRFYNEQFF
J: TRBJ2-5; D: TRBD1; V: TRBV30; CDR3: CAWSRDRQETQYF
J: TRBJ1-5; D: .; V: TRBV7-2; CDR3: CASSLHGNNQPQHF
J: TRBJ2-2; D: TRBD1; V: TRBV7-8; CDR3: CASSPGTANTGELFF
J: TRBJ2-3; D: TRBD2; V: TRBV4-3; CDR3: CASSPLAGGLGTDTQYF
J: TRBJ2-4; D: .; V: TRBV20-1; CDR3: CSARNRRRGNIQYF
J: TRBJ2-6; D: .; V: TRBV29-1; CDR3: CSVFSSGANVLTF
J: TRBJ2-5; D: TRBD1; V: TRBV5-4; CDR3: CASSPAKGAFGETQYF
J: TRBJ1-1; D: TRBD1; V: TRBV5-1; CDR3: CASSLEGAIGEAFF
J: TRBJ2-2; D: .; V: TRBV7-9; CDR3: CASSPTLNRWGNTGELFF